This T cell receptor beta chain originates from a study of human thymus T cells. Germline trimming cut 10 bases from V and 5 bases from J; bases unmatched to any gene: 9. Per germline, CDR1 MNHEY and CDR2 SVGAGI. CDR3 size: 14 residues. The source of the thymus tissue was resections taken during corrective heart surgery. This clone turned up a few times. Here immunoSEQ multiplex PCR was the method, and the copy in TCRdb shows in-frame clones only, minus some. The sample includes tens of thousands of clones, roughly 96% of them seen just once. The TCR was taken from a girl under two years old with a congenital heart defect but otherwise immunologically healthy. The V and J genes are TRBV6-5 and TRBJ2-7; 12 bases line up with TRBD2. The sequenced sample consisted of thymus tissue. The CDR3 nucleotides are TGTGCCACCTTACCTAGCGGGAGGGAGGACGAGCAGTACTTC. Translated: CATLPSGREDEQYF.